Here is one TCR beta chain with its context. This entry is derived from a study of blood T cell repertoires in COVID-19. Under the authors' procedure: From reference gene primer amplification, estimates of nucleated cell counts were derived. Produced via immunoSEQ multiplex PCR; TCRdb's table is partial and in-frame only. V, J and clone size reflect that table, while D and trimming were determined from the DNA. The table has roughly 35,000 clones, over 80% seen once. Germline CDR1 reads LGHNA; CDR2 reads YNFKEQ. V lost 0 bases and J 4 bases, leaving 9 bases between the germline ends. The CDR3 covers 15 residues.

The rearrangement joins TRBV4-2 to TRBJ1-4; D gene unclear. The clonotype originates from a man in his 60s with active COVID-19. Material for sequencing was peripheral blood. The CDR3, as DNA: TGTGCCAGCAGCCAAGAGAGGCAGTATAATGAAAAACTGTTTTTT. Protein product: CASSQERQYNEKLFF.